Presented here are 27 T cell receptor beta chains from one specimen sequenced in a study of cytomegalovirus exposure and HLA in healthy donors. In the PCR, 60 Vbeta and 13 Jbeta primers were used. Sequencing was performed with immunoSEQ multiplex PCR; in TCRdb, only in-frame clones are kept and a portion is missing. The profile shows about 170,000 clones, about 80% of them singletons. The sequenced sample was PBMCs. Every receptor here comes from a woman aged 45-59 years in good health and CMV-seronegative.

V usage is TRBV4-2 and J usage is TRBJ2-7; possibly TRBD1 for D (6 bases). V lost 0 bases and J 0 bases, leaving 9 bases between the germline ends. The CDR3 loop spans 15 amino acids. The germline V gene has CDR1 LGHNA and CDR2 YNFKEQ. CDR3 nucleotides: TGTGCCAGCAGCCAAGATCAGGGGACCTCCTACGAGCAGTACTTC. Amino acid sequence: CASSQDQGTSYEQYF.

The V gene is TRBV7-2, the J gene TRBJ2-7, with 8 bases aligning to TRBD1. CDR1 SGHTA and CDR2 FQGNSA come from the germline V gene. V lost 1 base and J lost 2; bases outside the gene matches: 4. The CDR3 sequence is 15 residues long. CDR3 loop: CASSLGGTGTYEQYF. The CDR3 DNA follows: TGTGCCAGCAGCTTAGGGGGGACAGGTACCTACGAGCAGTACTTC.

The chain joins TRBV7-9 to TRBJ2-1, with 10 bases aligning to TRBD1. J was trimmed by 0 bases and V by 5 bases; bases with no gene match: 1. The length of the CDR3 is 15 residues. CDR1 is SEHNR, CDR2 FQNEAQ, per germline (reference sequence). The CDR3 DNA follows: TGTGCCAGCAGCCGGACAGGGGGCTCCTACAATGAGCAGTTCTTC. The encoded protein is CASSRTGGSYNEQFF.

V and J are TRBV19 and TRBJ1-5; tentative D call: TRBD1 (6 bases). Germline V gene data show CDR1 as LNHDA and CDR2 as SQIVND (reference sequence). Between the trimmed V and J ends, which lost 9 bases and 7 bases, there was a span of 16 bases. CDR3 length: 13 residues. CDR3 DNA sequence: TGTGCCAGCGGGGGGGGCATTTGGCAGCCCCAGCATTTT. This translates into CASGGGIWQPQHF.

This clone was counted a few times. CDR3 in DNA: TGTGCCAGCAGCGTACAGACCTACGAGCAGTACTTC. Translation gives CASSVQTYEQYF. The V and J genes are TRBV7-2 and TRBJ2-7, with no clear D. Germline V gene sequence: CDR1 SGHTA, CDR2 FQGNSA. The CDR3 spans 12 residues. V lost 5 bases and J 2 bases, leaving 7 bases between the germline ends.

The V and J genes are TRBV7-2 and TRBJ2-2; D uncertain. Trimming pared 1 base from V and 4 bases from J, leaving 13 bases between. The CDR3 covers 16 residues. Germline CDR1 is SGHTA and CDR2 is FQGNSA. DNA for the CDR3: TGTGCCAGCAGCTTAGTTGGCCAGGCCGCCACCGGGGAGCTGTTTTTT. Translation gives CASSLVGQAATGELFF.

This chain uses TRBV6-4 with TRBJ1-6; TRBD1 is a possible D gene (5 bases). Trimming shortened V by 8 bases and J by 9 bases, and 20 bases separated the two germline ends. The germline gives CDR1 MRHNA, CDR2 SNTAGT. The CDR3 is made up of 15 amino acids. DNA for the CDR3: TGTGCCAGCCAACCCGTGGGGGGAGTTGGTTCACCCCTCCACTTT. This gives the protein CASQPVGGVGSPLHF.

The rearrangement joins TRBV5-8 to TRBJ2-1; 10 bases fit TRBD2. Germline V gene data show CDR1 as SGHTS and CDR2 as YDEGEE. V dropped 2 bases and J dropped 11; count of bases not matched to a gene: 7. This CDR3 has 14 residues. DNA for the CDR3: TGTGCCAGCAGCTTCCAGCGGGGGGGGGACCAGCAGTTCTTC. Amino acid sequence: CASSFQRGGDQQFF.

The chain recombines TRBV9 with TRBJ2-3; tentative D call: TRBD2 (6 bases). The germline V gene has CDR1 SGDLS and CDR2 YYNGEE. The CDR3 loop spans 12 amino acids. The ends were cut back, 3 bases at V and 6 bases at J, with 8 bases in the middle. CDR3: CASSGGGDTQYF. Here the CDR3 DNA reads TGTGCCAGCAGCGGTGGGGGGGATACGCAGTATTTT.

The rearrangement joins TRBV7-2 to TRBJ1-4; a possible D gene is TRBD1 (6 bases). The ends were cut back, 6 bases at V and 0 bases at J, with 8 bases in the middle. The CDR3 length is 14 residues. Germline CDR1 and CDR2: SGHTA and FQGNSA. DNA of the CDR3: TGTGCCAGCAGACAGGGCGCAACTAATGAAAAACTGTTTTTT. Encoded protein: CASRQGATNEKLFF.

The CDR3 DNA sequence: TGTGCCAGCCATCCGGGTAGGTTGGATTCACCCCTCCACTTT. It translates to CASHPGRLDSPLHF. The chain carries TRBV27 and TRBJ1-6; D not certain. The CDR3 runs 14 residues. CDR1 and CDR2 from the germline V gene are MNHEY and SMNVEV (reference sequence). Trimming removed 8 bases at V and 8 bases at J, with 16 bases between.

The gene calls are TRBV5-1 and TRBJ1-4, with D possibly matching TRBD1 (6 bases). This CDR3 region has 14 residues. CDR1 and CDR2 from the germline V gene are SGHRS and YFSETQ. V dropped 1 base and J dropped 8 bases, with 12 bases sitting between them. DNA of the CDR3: TGCGCCAGCAGCTTGTTGGGCAGGGGAGAAAAACTGTTTTTT. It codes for CASSLLGRGEKLFF.

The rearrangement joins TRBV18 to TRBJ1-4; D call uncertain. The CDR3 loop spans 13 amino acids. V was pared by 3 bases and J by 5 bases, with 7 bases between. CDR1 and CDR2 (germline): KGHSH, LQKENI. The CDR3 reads CASSPAYNEKLFF. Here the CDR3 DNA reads TGTGCCAGCTCACCGGCTTACAATGAAAAACTGTTTTTT.

The CDR3 DNA sequence: TGTGCCAGCTCGCAGGACCAACCGGGACACGGTAATTCACCCCTCCACTTT. Its protein product is CASSQDQPGHGNSPLHF. The V gene is TRBV18, the J gene TRBJ1-6; tentatively, D is TRBD1 (6 bases). The V gene lost 6 bases and the J gene lost 6 bases, with 21 bases spanning the gap. In germline, CDR1 is KGHSH, CDR2 LQKENI. The CDR3 is made up of 17 amino acids.

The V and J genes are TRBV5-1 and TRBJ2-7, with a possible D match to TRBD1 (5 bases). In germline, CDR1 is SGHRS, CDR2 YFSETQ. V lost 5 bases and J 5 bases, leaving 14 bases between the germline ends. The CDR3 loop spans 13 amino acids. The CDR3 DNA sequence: TGCGCCAGCAGTTCCCAGGGTCTCAACGAGCAGTACTTC. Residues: CASSSQGLNEQYF.

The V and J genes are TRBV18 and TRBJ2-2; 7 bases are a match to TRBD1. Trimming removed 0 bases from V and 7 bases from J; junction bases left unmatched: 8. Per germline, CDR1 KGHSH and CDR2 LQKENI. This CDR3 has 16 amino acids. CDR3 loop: CASSPPSRGRGGELFF. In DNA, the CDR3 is TGTGCCAGCTCACCACCGTCGAGGGGGCGTGGCGGGGAGCTGTTTTTT.

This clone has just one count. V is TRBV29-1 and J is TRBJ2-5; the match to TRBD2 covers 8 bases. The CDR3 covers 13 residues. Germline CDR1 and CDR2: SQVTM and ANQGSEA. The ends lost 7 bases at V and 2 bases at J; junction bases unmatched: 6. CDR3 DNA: TGCAGCGCCCATAGCGGGGCACAAGAGACCCAGTACTTC. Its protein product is CSAHSGAQETQYF.

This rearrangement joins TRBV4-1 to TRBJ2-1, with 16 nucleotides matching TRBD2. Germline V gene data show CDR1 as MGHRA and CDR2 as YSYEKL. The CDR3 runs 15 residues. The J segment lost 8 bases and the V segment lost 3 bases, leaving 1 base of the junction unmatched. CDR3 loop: CASSHGTSGRDEQFF. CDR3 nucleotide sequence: TGCGCCAGCAGCCATGGGACTAGCGGGAGGGATGAGCAGTTCTTC.

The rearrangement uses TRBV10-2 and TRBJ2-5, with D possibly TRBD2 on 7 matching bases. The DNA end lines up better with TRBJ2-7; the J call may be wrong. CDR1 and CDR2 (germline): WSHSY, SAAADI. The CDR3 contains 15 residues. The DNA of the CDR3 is TGCGCCAGCAGCCAGACGGCGGGGGCCTCCTACGAGCAGTACTTC. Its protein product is CASSQTAGASYEQYF.

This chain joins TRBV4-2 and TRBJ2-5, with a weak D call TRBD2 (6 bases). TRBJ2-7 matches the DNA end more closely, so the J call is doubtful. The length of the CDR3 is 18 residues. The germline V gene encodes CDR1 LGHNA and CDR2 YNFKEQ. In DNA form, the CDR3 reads TGTGCCAGCAGCCAAGGGGCGACGCGGGGATCATCAGGAAACGAGCAGTACTTC. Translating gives CASSQGATRGSSGNEQYF.

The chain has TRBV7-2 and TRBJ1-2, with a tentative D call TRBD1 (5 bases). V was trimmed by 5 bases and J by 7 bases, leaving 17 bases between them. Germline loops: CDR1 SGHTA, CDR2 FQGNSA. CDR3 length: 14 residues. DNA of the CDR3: TGTGCCAGCAGCCCTAGTCCGCCTAGGGGTGGCTACACCTTC. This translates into CASSPSPPRGGYTF.

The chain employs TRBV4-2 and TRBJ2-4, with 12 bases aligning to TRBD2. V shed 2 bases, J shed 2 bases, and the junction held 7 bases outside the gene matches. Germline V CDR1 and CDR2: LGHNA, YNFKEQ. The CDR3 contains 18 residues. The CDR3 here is CASSQPWTSGVTKNIQYF. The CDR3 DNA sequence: TGTGCCAGCAGCCAACCTTGGACTAGCGGGGTTACCAAAAACATTCAGTACTTC.

CDR3 loop: CASSFRQNTEAFF. CDR3 nucleotides: TGCGCCAGCAGCTTTCGACAGAACACTGAAGCTTTCTTT. V usage is TRBV5-1 and J usage is TRBJ1-1; no clear D. CDR3 length equals 13 residues. CDR1 and CDR2 from the germline V gene are SGHRS and YFSETQ. The V end lost 2 bases, the J end lost 1 base, and 6 bases lay between the germline ends.

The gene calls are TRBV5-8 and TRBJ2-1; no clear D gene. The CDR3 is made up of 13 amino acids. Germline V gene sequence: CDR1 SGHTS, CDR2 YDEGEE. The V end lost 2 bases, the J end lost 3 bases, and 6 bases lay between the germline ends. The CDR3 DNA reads TGTGCCAGCAGCTTTTCCTTCTACAATGAGCAGTTCTTC. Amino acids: CASSFSFYNEQFF. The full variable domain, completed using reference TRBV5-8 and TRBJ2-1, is EAGVTQSPTHLIKTRGQQATLRCSPISGHTSVYWYQQALGLGLQFLLWYDEGEERNRGNFPPRFSGRQFPNYSSELNVNALELEDSALYLCASSFSFYNEQFFGPGTRLTVL.

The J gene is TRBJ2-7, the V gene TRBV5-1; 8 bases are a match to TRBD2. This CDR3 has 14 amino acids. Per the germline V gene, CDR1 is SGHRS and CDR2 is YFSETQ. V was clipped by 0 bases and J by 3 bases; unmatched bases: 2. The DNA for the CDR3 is TGCGCCAGCAGCTTGGCGGGAGGGATCTACGAGCAGTACTTC. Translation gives CASSLAGGIYEQYF. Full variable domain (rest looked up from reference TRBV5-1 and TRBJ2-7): KAGVTQTPRYLIKTRGQQVTLSCSPISGHRSVSWYQQTPGQGLQFLFEYFSETQRNKGNFPGRFSGRQFSNSRSEMNVSTLELGDSALYLCASSLAGGIYEQYFGPGTRLTVT.

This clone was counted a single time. The CDR3 sequence is CASSIASTDTQYF. DNA for the CDR3: TGTGCCAGTAGTATAGCGAGCACAGATACGCAGTATTTT. The rearrangement links TRBV19 to TRBJ2-3; D remains unclear. Germline CDR1 and CDR2: LNHDA and SQIVND (reference sequence). V was shortened by 1 base and J by 0 bases, with 2 bases between the two germline ends. The length of the CDR3 is 13 residues.

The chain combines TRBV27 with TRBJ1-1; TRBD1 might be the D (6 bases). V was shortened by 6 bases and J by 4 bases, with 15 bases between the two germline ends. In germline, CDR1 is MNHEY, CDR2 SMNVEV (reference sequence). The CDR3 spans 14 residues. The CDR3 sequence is CASRRPGTTTEAFF. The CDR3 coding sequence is TGTGCCAGCAGGCGTCCGGGGACAACCACTGAAGCTTTCTTT.